This TCR beta chain was documented in a study of technical replicates of blood from a few donors. The germline V gene has CDR1 MDHEN and CDR2 SYDVKM. V was clipped by 4 bases and J by 10 bases, with 14 bases between them. The CDR3 covers 13 residues. TCRdb's copy holds only in-frame clones and misses some; the assay was immunoSEQ multiplex PCR. The repertoire consists of tens of thousands of clones, with 93% occurring once and the leading ten covering 0.24%. J is TRBJ1-5 and V is TRBV28, with a tentative D call TRBD1 (6 bases). This TCR was sampled from a human donor in good health. Sequences were obtained from T cells isolated from PBMCs. This chain's CDR3 is CASSWFQGRPQHF. CDR3 DNA sequence: TGTGCCAGCAGTTGGTTCCAGGGGAGACCCCAGCATTTT.